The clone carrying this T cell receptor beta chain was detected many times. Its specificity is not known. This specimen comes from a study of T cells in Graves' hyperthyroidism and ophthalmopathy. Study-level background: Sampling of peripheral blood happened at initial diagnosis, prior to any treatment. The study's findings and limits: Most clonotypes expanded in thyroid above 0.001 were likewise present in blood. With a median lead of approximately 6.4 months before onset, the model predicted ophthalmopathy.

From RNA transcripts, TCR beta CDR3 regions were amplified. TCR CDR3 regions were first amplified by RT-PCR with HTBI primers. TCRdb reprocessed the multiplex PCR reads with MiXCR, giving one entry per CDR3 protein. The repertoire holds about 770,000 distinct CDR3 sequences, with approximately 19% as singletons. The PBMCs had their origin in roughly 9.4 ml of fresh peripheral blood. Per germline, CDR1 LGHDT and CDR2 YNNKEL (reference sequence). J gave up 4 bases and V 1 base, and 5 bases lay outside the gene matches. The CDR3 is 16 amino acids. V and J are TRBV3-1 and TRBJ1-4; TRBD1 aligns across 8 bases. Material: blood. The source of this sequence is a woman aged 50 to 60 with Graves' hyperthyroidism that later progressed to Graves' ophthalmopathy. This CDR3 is CASSQVRGLGNEKLFF. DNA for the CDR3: TGTGCCAGCAGCCAAGTCAGGGGGCTCGGTAATGAAAAACTGTTTTTT.